This T cell receptor beta chain was obtained from a study of identical twins. The CDR3 runs 16 residues. Trimming took off 3 bases at V and 2 bases at J, with 16 bases between the two ends. Germline CDR1 is DFQATT and CDR2 is SNEGSKA (reference sequence). MiXCR was run by TCRdb on the 5' RACE reads, yielding one entry per CDR3 protein. The sample has 470,000 or so distinct CDR3 sequences, roughly 26% seen once. The same data also went into a second study, on T cells expressing NK-cell markers. That paper adds: For 6 or 7 donors, the dominant NKG2C+ clonotypes made up about 1.0-8% of their CD8+ T cells.

This clonotype was obtained from a young woman in good health. Source material: CD4+ T cells sorted from blood. The chain recombines TRBV20-1 with TRBJ2-2; perhaps D is TRBD1 or TRBD2 (5 bases each). CDR3: CSARGTAELNTGELFF. DNA of the CDR3: TGCAGTGCTAGGGGGACGGCGGAATTAAACACCGGGGAGCTGTTTTTT.